These 30 T cell receptor beta chains were all obtained from the same sample, sequenced in a study of cytomegalovirus exposure and HLA in healthy donors. 13 Jbeta primers and 60 Vbeta primers were used for the PCR. Sequencing was performed with immunoSEQ multiplex PCR; in TCRdb, only in-frame clones are kept and a portion is missing. The table includes about 190,000 clones, roughly 80% detected once. Sequenced input: PBMCs. These receptors all come from a woman aged 30 to 39 in good health and CMV-seropositive.

To note about this clone: Different DNA sequences within this sample yield the same CDR3. This sequence joins TRBV5-1 and TRBJ1-1; D is possibly TRBD1 (5 bases). The CDR3 length is 14 residues. Trimming pared 0 bases from V and 0 bases from J, leaving 6 bases between. Germline loops: CDR1 SGHRS, CDR2 YFSETQ. The CDR3 loop reads CASSLGQMNTEAFF. CDR3 DNA sequence: TGCGCCAGCAGCTTGGGACAGATGAACACTGAAGCTTTCTTT. The whole variable domain, filled in from reference TRBV5-1 and TRBJ1-1, reads KAGVTQTPRYLIKTRGQQVTLSCSPISGHRSVSWYQQTPGQGLQFLFEYFSETQRNKGNFPGRFSGRQFSNSRSEMNVSTLELGDSALYLCASSLGQMNTEAFFGQGTRLTVV.

The chain joins TRBV5-1 to TRBJ2-1; D is perhaps TRBD2 (5 bases). Trimming took 2 bases from V and 10 from J, leaving 16 bases between them. Germline V CDR1 and CDR2: SGHRS, YFSETQ. The CDR3 consists of 14 residues. CDR3 amino acids: CASSLTRELEEQFF. The CDR3, as DNA: TGCGCCAGCAGCTTAACTAGGGAACTCGAAGAGCAGTTCTTC.

This clone was seen only a few times. The chain uses TRBV5-1 and TRBJ2-1; 9 bases fit TRBD1. The CDR3 is 14 residues long. V lost 7 bases, J lost 6 bases, and 8 bases stayed unmatched. Germline-derived CDR1 and CDR2 are SGHRS and YFSETQ. CDR3 nucleotide sequence: TGCGCCAGCCGAACGGGACAGGGTCTCAATGAGCAGTTCTTC. Residues: CASRTGQGLNEQFF.

This sequence joins TRBV6-6 and TRBJ1-5, with TRBD1 matching over 10 bases. The CDR3 length is 15 residues. CDR1 is MNHNY and CDR2 is SVGAGI in the germline V gene (reference sequence). V lost 5 bases and J lost 2; bases outside the gene matches: 3. CDR3 nucleotides: TGTGCCAGCAGTCTGACAGGGGGCGGCAATCAGCCCCAGCATTTT. Translating gives CASSLTGGGNQPQHF.

This clone was seen a few times. The V call is TRBV19, the J call TRBJ2-1; TRBD2 agrees at 10 bases. CDR1 and CDR2 (germline): LNHDA, SQIVND (reference sequence). This CDR3 region has 14 residues. V gave up 9 bases and J gave up 4 bases; unmatched junction bases: 6. The chain's CDR3 is CASQLAGSYNEQFF. The CDR3 bases are TGTGCCAGCCAACTAGCGGGATCTTACAATGAGCAGTTCTTC.

The table lists this clone with a count of one. The V gene is TRBV28, the J gene TRBJ1-1; TRBD1 matches 7 bases. CDR3 length: 15 residues. The junction had 10 bases not matched to a gene; V was cut back by 5 bases and J by 4 bases. CDR1 MDHEN and CDR2 SYDVKM come from the germline V gene. This chain's CDR3 is CASSLTQGGSTEAFF. DNA for the CDR3: TGTGCCAGCAGTCTCACCCAGGGGGGAAGCACTGAAGCTTTCTTT.

The chain employs TRBV7-2 and TRBJ1-2; 7 bases are shared with TRBD1. The V gene end was trimmed by 1 base and the J gene end by 4 bases; junction bases not matched to a gene: 6. CDR3 size: 15 residues. Germline loops: CDR1 SGHTA, CDR2 FQGNSA. In nucleotides, the CDR3 is TGTGCCAGCAGCTTAGAGGGGGACAGAGTCTATGGCTACACCTTC. This gives the protein CASSLEGDRVYGYTF.

The CDR3 protein is CASSLATRGKPSYNEQFF. Written as DNA, the CDR3 is TGTGCCAGCAGTTTAGCGACTCGCGGGAAGCCATCCTACAATGAGCAGTTCTTC. The genes are TRBV27 and TRBJ2-1; the D gene is possibly TRBD2 (6 bases). Germline CDR1 and CDR2: MNHEY and SMNVEV (reference sequence). The V and J ends lost 2 bases and 1 base respectively, with 18 bases between them. The CDR3 consists of 18 residues.

This sequence joins TRBV21-1 and TRBJ2-7; the table's D call, TRBD1, was not checked against the DNA. TRBV21-1 is deemed a pseudogene. The CDR3 has 15 residues. CDR3 protein: CASSLRQGVVHEQYF. The CDR3, as DNA: TGTGCCAGCAGCCTCCGACAGGGTGTCGTCCACGAGCAGTACTTC.

This chain uses TRBV4-2 with TRBJ2-7; D remains ambiguous. The CDR3 consists of 14 residues. V gave up 0 bases and J gave up 4 bases, with 10 bases separating them. Germline CDR1 reads LGHNA; CDR2 reads YNFKEQ. CDR3 amino acids: CASSQDRLSYEQYF. In DNA form, the CDR3 reads TGTGCCAGCAGCCAAGATCGTCTATCATACGAGCAGTACTTC.

The rearrangement joins TRBV28 to TRBJ2-1; the D gene is possibly TRBD1 (5 bases). Germline CDR1 MDHEN, CDR2 SYDVKM. V was trimmed by 7 bases and J by 5 bases, leaving 15 bases between them. The length of the CDR3 is 14 residues. CDR3 protein: CASTYRPKDNEQFF. CDR3 DNA: TGTGCCAGCACCTACAGGCCCAAAGACAATGAGCAGTTCTTC.

This clone was observed once. This chain joins TRBV4-1 and TRBJ2-3, with 7 bases identical to TRBD2. Germline CDR1 MGHRA, CDR2 YSYEKL. This CDR3 comprises 14 residues. With V trimmed by 5 bases and J by 2 bases, 4 bases remained unmatched. CDR3 DNA sequence: TGCGCCAGCAGCTTTAGACTAGCCACAGATACGCAGTATTTT. Its protein is CASSFRLATDTQYF.

The V call is TRBV6-5, the J call TRBJ2-7; 9 nucleotides align to TRBD2. The germline CDR1 and CDR2 sequences are MNHEY and SVGAGI. This CDR3 has 16 residues. The J segment lost 1 base and the V segment lost 3 bases, leaving 7 bases of the junction unmatched. The CDR3: CASSYHSGSLSYEQYF. CDR3 bases: TGTGCCAGCAGTTATCATAGCGGGAGTCTGTCCTACGAGCAGTACTTC.

A few counts support this clone. The gene calls are TRBV10-3 and TRBJ2-3; 14 nucleotides match TRBD2. Trimming at V came to 3 bases and at J to 1 base, leaving 6 bases not matched to a gene. The CDR3 runs to 18 residues. CDR1 is ENHRY and CDR2 is SYGVKD in the germline V gene. Here the CDR3 reads CAISDGTSGSWGTDTQYF. DNA for the CDR3: TGTGCCATCAGTGACGGGACTAGCGGGAGCTGGGGCACAGATACGCAGTATTTT.

CDR3 sequence: CASSPSRGQETQYF. DNA for the CDR3: TGTGCCAGCTCACCTTCCCGGGGCCAAGAGACCCAGTACTTC. This chain joins TRBV18 and TRBJ2-5, with D tentatively TRBD2 (5 bases). This CDR3 contains 14 residues. Trimming stripped 3 bases from V and 1 base from J, with 9 bases between. Germline V gives CDR1 KGHSH, CDR2 LQKENI.

This clone showed up just a few times. V and J are TRBV5-1 and TRBJ2-1; 7 nucleotides line up with TRBD2. This CDR3 is built from 16 residues. Trimming cost V 0 bases and J 3 bases; bases outside gene matches: 6. Germline CDR1 reads SGHRS; CDR2 reads YFSETQ. CDR3: CASSLEGLAVYNEQFF. DNA of the CDR3: TGCGCCAGCAGCTTGGAGGGGCTAGCGGTCTACAATGAGCAGTTCTTC.

The genes are TRBV9 and TRBJ1-2, with D maybe TRBD1 (6 bases). The germline CDR1 and CDR2 sequences are SGDLS and YYNGEE. V was clipped by 4 bases and J by 5 bases, with 15 bases between them. The length of the CDR3 is 14 residues. The CDR3 bases are TGTGCCAGCAGCCCCTCCGGGGGGCGTTATGGCTACACCTTC. The encoded protein is CASSPSGGRYGYTF. Full variable domain (remainder filled in from reference TRBV9 and TRBJ1-2): DSGVTQTPKHLITATGQRVTLRCSPRSGDLSVYWYQQSLDQGLQFLIQYYNGEERAKGNILERFSAQQFPDLHSELNLSSLELGDSALYFCASSPSGGRYGYTFGSGTRLTVV.

This clone was recorded once. The chain combines TRBV11-2 with TRBJ2-2, with 7 bases matching TRBD2. CDR1 and CDR2 (germline): SGHAT, FQNNGV. The CDR3 runs to 14 residues. This CDR3 is CEGRAAGKTGELFF. The CDR3 DNA reads as TGTGAGGGACGGGCAGCGGGAAAAACCGGGGAGCTGTTTTTT.

This clone showed up just a few times. The chain couples TRBV19 to TRBJ1-1; perhaps TRBD1 as D (6 bases). The CDR3 runs 16 residues. Trimming left V 6 bases short and J 0 bases short, with 17 bases between. CDR1 is LNHDA and CDR2 is SQIVND in the germline V gene (reference sequence). Written as DNA, the CDR3 is TGTGCCAGTAGAAAGAGGACAGCAAGTTTGAACACTGAAGCTTTCTTT. This codes for CASRKRTASLNTEAFF.

The chain carries TRBV19 and TRBJ1-1; 7 bases agree with TRBD1. Germline CDR1 reads LNHDA; CDR2 reads SQIVND (reference sequence). Trimming cost V 10 bases and J 4 bases; bases outside gene matches: 6. There are 12 residues in the CDR3. The CDR3 nucleotides are TGTGCCACCGCACAGGGGCCCACTGAAGCTTTCTTT. Protein sequence: CATAQGPTEAFF. Full variable domain (rest looked up from reference TRBV19 and TRBJ1-1): DGGITQSPKYLFRKEGQNVTLSCEQNLNHDAMYWYRQDPGQGLRLIYYSQIVNDFQKGDIAEGYSVSREKKESFPLTVTSAQKNPTAFYLCATAQGPTEAFFGQGTRLTVV.

The chain combines TRBV7-9 with TRBJ2-2; 8 positions agree with TRBD1. The V gene end was trimmed by 5 bases and the J gene end by 9 bases; junction bases not matched to a gene: 11. CDR3 length: 15 amino acids. Germline V gene data show CDR1 as SEHNR and CDR2 as FQNEAQ (reference sequence). CDR3 nucleotide sequence: TGTGCCAGCAGCGACCGGGACAGGTCCGGCCGGGAGCTGTTTTTT. Residues: CASSDRDRSGRELFF.

For the CDR3, the DNA is TGCGCCAGCAGAGTGGGGTCGACTAGCGGGAGCCGAGGAGAGACCCAGTACTTC. Amino acids: CASRVGSTSGSRGETQYF. The chain joins TRBV5-1 to TRBJ2-5; 12 bases match TRBD2. Germline V lookup: CDR1 SGHRS, CDR2 YFSETQ. V was clipped by 5 bases and J by 4 bases; unmatched bases: 15. The CDR3 runs 18 residues.

CDR3 region: CASCLQGGNTEAFF. In DNA form, the CDR3 reads TGTGCCAGTTGCCTCCAGGGAGGTAACACTGAAGCTTTCTTT. V usage is TRBV19 and J usage is TRBJ1-1; D might be TRBD1 (5 bases). Germline lookup yields CDR1 LNHDA and CDR2 SQIVND (reference sequence). V lost 8 bases, J lost 2 bases, and 15 bases lay in between. The CDR3 is 14 amino acids.

The rearrangement joins TRBV19 to TRBJ1-2, with D hard to call. CDR3 length: 16 residues. Germline-derived CDR1 and CDR2 are LNHDA and SQIVND (reference sequence). Trimming cost V 4 bases and J 2 bases, with 17 bases left between them. CDR3 loop: CASSTGPYDANYGYTF. The DNA for the CDR3 is TGTGCCAGTAGTACAGGCCCATATGACGCGAACTATGGCTACACCTTC.

This clone was seen a single time. The rearrangement uses TRBV28 and TRBJ2-7; 8 nucleotides agree with TRBD2. The CDR3 has 16 amino acids. The junction had 12 bases not matched to a gene; V was cut back by 2 bases and J by 6 bases. Germline V gives CDR1 MDHEN, CDR2 SYDVKM. The CDR3 spells CASSLLPMGGRREQYF. The DNA for the CDR3 is TGTGCCAGCAGTTTACTCCCTATGGGCGGGAGGCGCGAGCAGTACTTC.

CDR3 in amino acids: CASSLGSGGSYNEQFF. The CDR3 nucleotides are TGTGCCAGCAGCTTAGGCTCGGGAGGGTCCTACAATGAGCAGTTCTTC. This chain uses TRBV13 with TRBJ2-1; 8 bases are a match to TRBD2. CDR3 length equals 16 residues. From germline, CDR1 is PRHDT and CDR2 FYEKMQ (reference sequence). V dropped 0 bases and J dropped 1; count of bases not matched to a gene: 2.

This chain joins TRBV6-5 and TRBJ1-3, with 7 bases fitting TRBD1. Unmatched junction bases numbered 4, after V lost 2 bases and J lost 0 bases. The germline V gene encodes CDR1 MNHEY and CDR2 SVGAGI. The length of the CDR3 is 16 residues. CDR3 loop: CASSYTGQDSGNTIYF. CDR3 sequence (DNA): TGTGCCAGCAGTTACACCGGACAGGACTCTGGAAACACCATATATTTT.

This clone was detected only a few times. This chain uses TRBV2 with TRBJ1-1; tentative D call: TRBD1 (6 bases). This CDR3 region has 15 residues. Germline CDR1 reads SNHLY; CDR2 reads FYNNEI. The germline V and J ends were trimmed by 10 bases and 3 bases, with 21 bases remaining between them. The CDR3 loop reads CATYTGGRGDTEAFF. The CDR3 DNA sequence: TGTGCCACATACACGGGGGGGCGTGGGGACACTGAAGCTTTCTTT.

The J gene is TRBJ1-4, the V gene TRBV15; 7 nucleotides line up with TRBD1. CDR3 size: 15 residues. Germline V gives CDR1 LNHNV, CDR2 YYDKDF (reference sequence). V trimming: 5 bases; J trimming: 4 bases; junction bases outside the gene matches: 7. The CDR3 DNA sequence: TGTGCCACCAGCGACACGGGGACAGTTAATGAAAAACTGTTTTTT. As protein: CATSDTGTVNEKLFF.

V is TRBV11-2 and J is TRBJ2-7, with D possibly TRBD1 on 5 matching bases. This CDR3 has 15 residues. The V end lost 3 bases, the J end lost 3 bases, and 15 bases lay between the germline ends. In germline, CDR1 is SGHAT, CDR2 FQNNGV. The DNA for the CDR3 is TGTGCCAGCAGCTTGGATCAGGGTCCCTACTACGAGCAGTACTTC. This translates into CASSLDQGPYYEQYF.